Following are 11 T cell receptor beta chains from one sample sequenced in a study of early stage breast cancer tumors (dated by TCRdb to about 2017). The method behind the library was the immunoSEQ multiplex PCR assay. TCRdb holds this immuneACCESS table with in-frame rearrangements only. Some clones are missing; in checked studies, unresolved V genes explain under half, and the rest has no known cause. In this sample the table shows more than 8,500 clones, around 70% of which occur a single time. Together, the top ten hold roughly 7.1% of the sample. What was sequenced was breast tumor tissue. The source is a person aged 50 to 59 with breast cancer.

The chain links TRBV20-1 to TRBJ2-3; D gene unclear. CDR1 is DFQATT and CDR2 is SNEGSKA in the germline V gene (reference sequence). The CDR3 length is 11 residues. The V end lost 5 bases, the J end lost 4 bases, and 7 bases lay between the germline ends. CDR3 DNA: TGCAGTGCTTCCTCCCCAGATACGCAGTATTTT. Translated: CSASSPDTQYF.

This clone was found a few times. This chain links TRBV7-2 with TRBJ2-4; 15 bases fit TRBD2. Germline V gives CDR1 SGHTA, CDR2 FQGNSA. The CDR3 length is 18 residues. The V gene end was trimmed by 3 bases and the J gene end by 2 bases; junction bases not matched to a gene: 5. The CDR3 is CASSFGLAGGKTKNIQYF. The CDR3 bases are TGTGCCAGCAGCTTCGGACTAGCGGGGGGGAAAACCAAAAACATTCAGTACTTC.

This clone was counted a single time. This chain uses TRBV5-4 with TRBJ1-1; a weak D match, TRBD1 (6 bases). The germline gives CDR1 SGHNT, CDR2 YYREEE (reference sequence). The germline V and J ends were trimmed by 0 bases and 6 bases, with 9 bases remaining between them. CDR3 length: 13 amino acids. The CDR3 region is CASSLGRGPEAFF. As DNA, the CDR3 is TGTGCCAGCAGCTTGGGCAGGGGCCCTGAAGCTTTCTTT.

This clone was seen a few times. This sequence joins TRBV5-4 and TRBJ2-1; 9 bases match TRBD2. This CDR3 has 11 amino acids. CDR1 is SGHNT, CDR2 YYREEE, per germline (reference sequence). V was clipped by 4 bases and J by 14 bases; unmatched bases: 4. CDR3 DNA: TGTGCCAGCAGCATTAGCGGGAGTGAGTTCTTC. It specifies CASSISGSEFF.

CDR3 bases: TGCAGCGTTCGACAGTCGAACACTGAAGCTTTCTTT. Its translation is CSVRQSNTEAFF. This chain joins TRBV29-1 and TRBJ1-1; a weak D match, TRBD1 (5 bases). This CDR3 has 12 residues. The germline V and J ends were trimmed by 5 bases and 1 base, with 8 bases remaining between them. Germline-derived CDR1 and CDR2 are SQVTM and ANQGSEA.

The V and J genes are TRBV15 and TRBJ2-5; 10 nucleotides line up with TRBD2. Germline CDR1 and CDR2: LNHNV and YYDKDF (reference sequence). Germline trimming cut 5 bases from V and 4 bases from J; bases unmatched to any gene: 10. The CDR3 runs 16 residues. CDR3 in DNA: TGTGCCACCAGCGCACGGGCTAGCGGGGGAGGAGAGACCCAGTACTTC. This codes for CATSARASGGGETQYF.

J is TRBJ1-6 and V is TRBV11-2; 8 positions match TRBD1. CDR3 size: 13 residues. The V gene's germline CDR1 is SGHAT and CDR2 FQNNGV. J gave up 13 bases and V 5 bases, and 7 bases lay outside the gene matches. The CDR3 coding sequence is TGTGCCAGCAGCCTCCAGGGGGCCGAGCCCCTCCACTTT. Translated: CASSLQGAEPLHF.

This clone was observed a handful of times. The rearrangement links TRBV5-1 to TRBJ2-7; 8 bases agree with TRBD1. CDR3 length equals 15 residues. V trimming: 1 base; J trimming: 5 bases; junction bases outside the gene matches: 8. Germline V CDR1 and CDR2: SGHRS, YFSETQ. CDR3 nucleotides: TGCGCCAGCAGCTTGTGGTCTAACAGGGGGGACGAGCAGTACTTC. This translates into CASSLWSNRGDEQYF.

The rearrangement uses TRBV28 and TRBJ1-4; D call uncertain. CDR3 size: 14 residues. V was cut by 7 bases and J by 8 bases, with 17 bases left in between. Per the germline V gene, CDR1 is MDHEN and CDR2 is SYDVKM. The DNA for the CDR3 is TGTGCCAGCACCCCGGCCGAGACAAGGGAAAAACTGTTTTTT. This translates into CASTPAETREKLFF. The full variable domain, rest sourced from reference TRBV28 and TRBJ1-4, is DVKVTQSSRYLVKRTGEKVFLECVQDMDHENMFWYRQDPGLGLRLIYFSYDVKMKEKGDIPEGYSVSREKKERFSLILESASTNQTSMYLCASTPAETREKLFFGSGTQLSVL.

The chain uses TRBV15 and TRBJ2-1; perhaps TRBD1 as D (6 bases). CDR3 length equals 16 residues. The V gene's germline CDR1 is LNHNV and CDR2 YYDKDF (reference sequence). Trimming took 1 base from V and 7 from J, leaving 17 bases between them. The CDR3 DNA sequence: TGTGCCACCAGCAGAGGCGGTCGGGACAATGTAAATGAGCAGTTCTTC. This gives the protein CATSRGGRDNVNEQFF.

This chain uses TRBV13 with TRBJ2-7; a weak D match, TRBD1 (6 bases). In germline, CDR1 is PRHDT, CDR2 FYEKMQ (reference sequence). Trimming removed 2 bases from V and 2 bases from J, with 13 bases in between. The CDR3 covers 15 residues. The CDR3 region has the DNA TGTGCCAGCAGCTTACAGGGGCAGGGTGCCTACGAGCAGTACTTC. Translating gives CASSLQGQGAYEQYF.